Given below is one T cell receptor beta chain in context. This clonotype was picked up a small number of times. Its cognate antigen has yet to be identified. It has no much larger one-base neighbor in the sample; base qualities were not kept. The CDR3 spans 13 residues, from the cysteine through the phenylalanine. The CDR3 DNA has 39 bases and is translated from base 1. CDR1 and CDR2, looked up from the germline V gene, are MDHEN and SYDVKM. Trimming at the junction amounts to 3 bases on V and 5 bases on J, and the germline ends lie 10 bases apart. The data are from a study of T-cell reconstitution after alpha-beta-depleted transplantation in children (dated by TCRdb to about 2016). General notes on the study: Using TCR repertoire profiling, the study followed T-cell immune reconstitution in a quantitative way in children after TCRalphabeta/CD19-depleted allogeneic hematopoietic cell transplantation. The paper as a whole reports these results and caveats: Over subsequent months, a decline in hyperexpanded clone frequencies was noted, and after one year, T-cell counts and TCRbeta diversity were mostly ascribed to newly produced T cells. Apparently early alphabetaT-cell count recovery about two months after transplant reportedly relied on only several hundred rapidly expanded clones derived from non-depleted graft cells. The high TCRbeta diversity at day 60 in some patients was ascribed to recipient T cells and intrathymic progenitors that had survived conditioning.

Libraries were prepared through PCR. The sequencing machine was an Illumina HiSeq 2500. Molecular barcoding was employed in the preparation of TCR libraries, with unique molecular identifiers being used to normalize TCRbeta repertoire quantification. TCRdb handled the public reads itself, with Q25 trimming in fastp and clone calling in MiXCR, and kept productive beta chains. Records with the same CDR3 protein are collapsed into one entry carrying the most frequent genes and DNA. Here the sample has about 210,000 distinct CDR3 sequences; around a sixth occur a single time. The ten largest clones represent about 39% of the sample. Reading the label with the study, this specimen's treatment or condition is: allogeneic hematopoietic cell transplantation with graft depleted of TCRalphabeta T cells and CD19 B cells. The children who served as transplant recipients had been given grafts of TCRalphabeta/CD19-depleted allogeneic hematopoietic cells.

This chain is built from TRBV28 and TRBJ2-5; the D gene is not confidently resolved. The sample consisted of PBMCs, mostly from graft donor cells, taken 360 days after TCRalphabeta/CD19-depleted stem cell transplant. This TCR was recovered from a male patient aged 2 to 10 who had a stem cell transplant for acute lymphoblastic leukemia, so the T cells may come from the graft donor. The CDR3 is CASSFNLGETQYF. The DNA is as follows: TGTGCCAGCAGTTTCAATCTGGGGGAGACCCAGTACTTC.